This TCR beta chain was sequenced during a study of cytomegalovirus exposure and HLA in healthy donors (dated by TCRdb to the late 2010s). Notes on the research overall: An earlier analysis of some 550 of the donors reported more than 250 Gb of sequence data and 120 million or so unique TCR beta sequences from about 200 million T cells. Class I and class II HLA loci were covered by the typing at four-digit resolution. A later analysis re-analyzed previously published TCR beta repertoires from approximately 700 donors and added high-resolution HLA genotyping to study TCR occurrence patterns. An earlier analysis of nearly 600 of the donors applied high-throughput TCR beta sequencing to assess whether each TCR beta V gene segment acted as functional or pseudogenic. The genetic ancestry cluster associated with self-reported Caucasian donors included about 84% of the roughly 400 genotyped donors. Typing coverage differed by locus: A, B, C, DRB1 and DQB1 were typed in roughly 620-640 donors, DQA1 in 522, DPA1 in around 610, and DPB1 in around 490. Rather than using new phenotypic data, the later analysis identified candidate immune exposures from TCR beta sequences and from how often those sequences occurred across donors. Roughly 5 DR-DQ haplotypes were treated as single units for association and clustering because of strong linkage in the cohort. Across 398 genotyped donors of the cohort, an average of about 240,000 unique TCR beta nucleotide sequences per donor were sequenced, and roughly 17% of those sequences were non-productive. Genome-wide SNP genotypes for about 65% of the roughly 700 donors were used in a later genetic analysis, which treated that subset as a discovery cohort. All discovery cohort repertoires had been generated using a single sequencing platform. Approximately 310 gigabases of sequencing data and 75 million to 85 million unique TCR sequences made up an early release that covered 640 HLA-typed donors. Donor age, sex, ethnicity and CMV serostatus were compiled alongside the repertoire data. The study aimed to test whether cataloging public T cell receptors could reveal signatures of past pathogen exposure. Using immunosequencing, the study profiled T cell repertoires from fewer than 850 subjects and related those repertoires to cytomegalovirus serostatus. To predict cytomegalovirus infection status, the study brought together high-throughput TCR immunosequencing, statistical association of individual TCRs with disease status, and machine learning. Along with the roughly 670-subject first cohort, a separate validation cohort of approximately 110 different subjects was used. The paper's findings and limits, for the study overall: Several of the top co-occurrence clusters appeared to be linked to parvovirus B19, influenza, CMV and Epstein-Barr virus, according to a later analysis. Because HLA typing was unavailable for some donors at each locus, only the typed subset was used in association tests. In an earlier analysis of a few hundred of the donors, most TCR beta V segments were observed in productive rearrangements about 87% or about 30% of the time, broadly matching IMGT annotations. The 87-base-pair reads could not distinguish some IMGT-functional V segments, including TRBV6-2 and TRBV6-3, so those segments were excluded. Compared with the 666-donor mean, donors in an Asian-associated ancestry cluster had fewer N-insertions in productive TCRs, according to a later genetic analysis. Correlated functional status among segregating V segments might reflect linkage disequilibrium, but an unknown experimental factor could not be ruled out. Cytomegalovirus status was reported to be diagnosed by the classifier with high specificity and sensitivity in both the original and validation cohorts. Most CMV-associated TCR beta chains appeared to be HLA-restricted in a later analysis, and the HLA associations seemed to be driven largely by CMV exposure. V-gene and J-gene trimming of TCR beta chains was associated with a missense DCLRE1C variant in a later genetic analysis, and the association was replicated in an independent cohort. When HLA alleles, especially DR and DQ, strongly co-occurred, attributing TCR associations to individual alleles was difficult. A later analysis found that TCR association rates varied across HLA loci, with DRB1 alleles showing the most associated TCRs and HLA-C alleles the fewest. The study gave a list of 150 to 200 TCR beta chains associated with cytomegalovirus. Over 15 rarely observed V segments, including chromosome 9 orphons, were excluded from the earlier analysis of about 610 of the donors because counts were too low. The authors suggested that the approach could potentially be generalized to other disease states and immunological phenotypes. A group of highly shared sequence variants was considered likely to be a technical artifact of the sequencing pipeline. Three of the identified cytomegalovirus-associated TCR beta chains were confirmed in vitro to be specific for cytomegalovirus antigens. In this cohort, only TCR beta chains were sequenced, and detectable features were limited by the absence of alpha or paired-chain data. A further reported finding was that TCR beta sequences accurately predicted the HLA-A and HLA-B alleles for most subjects in the first cohort. Across donors, most TCR sequences were observed very rarely, whereas some public TCRs were present in many individuals. In a later analysis, HLA-associated TCR beta chains showed more clonal expansion and lower generation probabilities than non-associated chains that were equally common. In a later analysis, around 17,000 TCR beta sequences were associated with specific HLA alleles at a false discovery rate of 0.05. CMV serostatus was the only immune exposure information available for the cohort. The presence/absence analyses assumed that sequencing depth was roughly uniform across donors, and that assumption may not be true.

The receptor library was made with the immunoSEQ multiplex PCR assay. The multiplex PCR relied on a mix of 60 forward primers for TCR Vbeta segments and 13 reverse primers for TCR Jbeta segments. Amplification of the CDR3 region of rearranged TCR beta genes was performed with a multiplex PCR assay on genomic DNA. The amplified TCR beta libraries were sequenced on the Illumina HiSeq System as 87-base-pair reads. On the authors' methods: A later analysis tallied around 82 million unique TCR beta chains across the 666 repertoires, and around 12 million of those chains were shared by two or more donors. A nearest-neighbor algorithm error-corrected the raw reads and collapsed the reads into unique sequences, merging closely related sequences to remove PCR and sequencing errors. Alignment of CDR3 sequences to IMGT reference sequences was used to assign V, D and J gene segments. Each retained sequence needed at least a six-nucleotide match to both a V gene segment and a J gene segment. Rearrangements were classified as productive when the CDR3 lacked stop codons and remained in frame with V and J, and all other rearrangements were classified as non-productive. Following IMGT convention, CDR3 was defined as the stretch from the second conserved V-encoded cysteine to the conserved J-encoded phenylalanine. The earlier analysis of a few hundred of the donors excluded sequences that lacked an unambiguous match to a single V gene segment. In an earlier analysis of several hundred of the donors, a V segment was called functional when productive rearrangements were above 56.7%, and segregating when the standard deviation between donors exceeded 5%. A statistical classification framework was developed to diagnose cytomegalovirus status using the catalog of TCR beta chain sequences. In a later analysis, V and J genes were assigned by comparing TCR nucleotide sequences against IMGT/GENE-DB human TR gene sequences. In a later analysis, CDR3 sequences and most-parsimonious VDJ recombination scenarios were assigned using the TCRdist pipeline. A later analysis defined each TCR beta chain by its CDR3 amino acid sequence plus V-gene family, and excluded reads lacking a unique V-gene family. To address suspected cross-contamination and a sequencing artifact, a later analysis removed approximately 600 highly shared, low-generation-probability nucleotide sequences. A later analysis calculated a clonal expansion index for each public chain from normalized within-repertoire ranks of inferred template counts. A later analysis computed generation probabilities with a VDJ recombination model fitted to out-of-frame rearrangements, and checked the results against IGoR. A later analysis scored TCR-TCR, TCR-HLA and TCR-CMV co-occurrence with hypergeometric tests, applying a repertoire-size bias correction to TCR pairs. False discovery rates were estimated in a later analysis by permuting HLA or CMV assignments 20 times. A later analysis grouped co-occurring TCRs with DBSCAN, adding TCRdist sequence similarity when clustering within HLA-allele-positive subsets. For co-occurrence clustering, repertoires with fewer than 30,000 or more than 120,000 public chains were excluded, along with roughly five repertoires with anomalous nucleotide sharing. The clones in this table, taken by TCRdb from immuneACCESS, are in-frame only. Not every clone is retained; where verified, under half of the shortfall comes from an unresolved V gene, and the cause of the rest is unknown. The V and J calls and the clone size are those of that table, but D and trimming were determined from the DNA. The sample data list about 200,000 clones, and more than 75% of these were observed just once. Clones ranked in the top ten supply 2.7% of the sample.

The cohort consisted of 666 healthy bone marrow donors. At the time of sampling, all cohort members were nominally healthy, though unrecorded immune exposures were likely present. The donor tested CMV seronegative, placing the donor among the 350 to 400 seronegative members of the cohort. A peripheral blood sample was provided by each donor, and peripheral blood mononuclear cells were used for TCR beta sequencing. The Qiagen DNeasy Blood Extraction Kit was used to extract genomic DNA from the blood cell samples. Remarks on this clone: Its antigen target is currently unknown. Base qualities are missing; no much larger clone stands one base away.

V is pared back by 1 base and J by 3 bases, with 7 bases lying between the germline termini. Inclusive of the bounding cysteine and phenylalanine, the CDR3 is 13 residues long. The DNA shown is the 39-base CDR3, in frame from base 1. For CDR1 and CDR2, the germline V gene lists SGHDT and YYEEEE. This TCR came from a woman aged 40 to 50 in good health and CMV-seronegative. Sequences were obtained from PBMCs. The chain is encoded by TRBV5-6 joined to TRBJ1-1; the D gene assignment is ambiguous. The CDR3: CASSLSDYTEAFF. The DNA is as follows: TGTGCCAGCAGCTTGTCAGACTACACTGAAGCTTTCTTT. Where the CDR3 stops, the reference TRBV5-6 and TRBJ1-1 genes take over; the full variable domain is DAGVTQSPTHLIKTRGQQVTLRCSPKSGHDTVSWYQQALGQGPQFIFQYYEEEERQRGNFPDRFSGHQFPNYSSELNVNALLLGDSALYLCASSLSDYTEAFFGQGTRLTVV.